Given below is one T cell receptor (beta chain) in context. Its antigen remains unidentified. A much larger clone lies a single base off, so this may be a read error. These data belong to a study of T-cell reconstitution after alpha-beta-depleted transplantation in children. Points from the study as a whole: One year post-transplant, T-cell counts and diversity were largely derived from T cells produced anew. The study reportedly traced alpha-beta T cells about two months after transplant to several hundred expanded graft clones. Some patients showed high day-60 TCRbeta diversity, which derived from surviving recipient T cells and thymic progenitors.

The library targeted TCRbeta and was prepared with unique molecular identifiers. Each CDR3 protein gets one entry after TCRdb re-called the PCR reads with MiXCR. This table holds a few hundred thousand distinct CDR3 sequences, about 45% found once. The clonotype originates from a girl aged 2-10 years with aplastic anemia, due to receive a stem cell transplant. The source was PBMCs, collected before TCRalphabeta/CD19-depleted stem cell transplant.

The CDR3 DNA reads TGTGCCAGCAACCCGACAGGTAGCAGTCAGCCCCAGCATTTT. Protein: CASNPTGSSQPQHF. The V and J genes are TRBV6-1 and TRBJ1-5, with a weak D call TRBD1 (6 bases). The CDR3 spans 14 residues. Germline CDR1 MNHNS, CDR2 SASEGT.